Sequencing of this TCR beta chain was carried out in a study of T cell responses to AZD1222 COVID-19 vaccine. CDR1 is MNHEY and CDR2 is SVGAGI in the germline V gene. This CDR3 comprises 14 residues. Trimming took 6 bases from V and 1 from J, leaving 12 bases between them. Sequenced by immunoSEQ multiplex PCR; TCRdb stores in-frame clones only, minus some. The sample carries approximately 180,000 clones, roughly nine tenths recorded once. The receptor's source is an adult in good health. Sequences were derived from peripheral blood, sampled on day 0 of AZD1222 vaccination. The chain is built from TRBV6-5 and TRBJ1-1; weak D call: TRBD1 (5 bases). The CDR3 DNA reads TGTGCCAGCAGCCTGGAAGGGGCGAACACTGAAGCTTTCTTT. Translating gives CASSLEGANTEAFF.